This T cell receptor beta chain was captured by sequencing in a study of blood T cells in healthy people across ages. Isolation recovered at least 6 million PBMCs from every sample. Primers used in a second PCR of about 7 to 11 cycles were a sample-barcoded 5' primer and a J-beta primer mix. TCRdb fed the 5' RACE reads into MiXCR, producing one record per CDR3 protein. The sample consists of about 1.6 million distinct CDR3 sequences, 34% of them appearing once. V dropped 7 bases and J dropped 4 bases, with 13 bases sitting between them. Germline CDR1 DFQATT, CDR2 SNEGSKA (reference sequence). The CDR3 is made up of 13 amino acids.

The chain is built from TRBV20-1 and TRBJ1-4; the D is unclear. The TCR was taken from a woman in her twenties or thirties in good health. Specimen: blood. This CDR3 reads CSVRPDHNEKLFF. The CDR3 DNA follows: TGCAGTGTACGGCCAGACCATAATGAAAAACTGTTTTTT.